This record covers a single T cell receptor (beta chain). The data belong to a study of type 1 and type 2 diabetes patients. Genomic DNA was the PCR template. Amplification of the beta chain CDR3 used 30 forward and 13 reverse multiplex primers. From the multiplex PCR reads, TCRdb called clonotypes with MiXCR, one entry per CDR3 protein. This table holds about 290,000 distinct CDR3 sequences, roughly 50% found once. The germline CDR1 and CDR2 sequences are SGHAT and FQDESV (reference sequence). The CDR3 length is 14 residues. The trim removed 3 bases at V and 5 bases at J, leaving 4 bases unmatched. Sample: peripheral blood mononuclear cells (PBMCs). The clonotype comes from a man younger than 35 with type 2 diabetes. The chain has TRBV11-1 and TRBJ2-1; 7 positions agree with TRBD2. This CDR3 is CASSFGGGNNEQFF. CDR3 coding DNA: TGTGCCAGCAGCTTTGGGGGGGGGAACAATGAGCAGTTCTTC.